Many counts were recorded for the clone carrying this T cell receptor beta chain. The antigen is undetermined. Unique molecular identifiers were incorporated during preparation of the TCRbeta library. From the PCR reads, TCRdb called clonotypes with MiXCR, one entry per CDR3 protein. The table lists some 50,000 distinct CDR3 sequences, approximately 9.2% of them singletons. The data were obtained in a study of T-cell reconstitution after alpha-beta-depleted transplantation in children. Study-wide findings and caveats: T-cell counts and diversity were attributed mostly to newly produced T cells one year after transplant. Some patients showed high day-60 TCRbeta diversity, which derived from surviving recipient T cells and thymic progenitors. Several hundred expanded graft clones reportedly supplied alpha-beta T cells about two months after transplant.

Germline V gene lookup returns CDR1 DFQATT and CDR2 SNEGSKA (reference sequence). This CDR3 comprises 13 residues. Trimming took off 2 bases at V and 8 bases at J, with 15 bases between the two ends. The sample here was PBMCs, mostly from graft donor cells, taken 60 days after TCRalphabeta/CD19-depleted stem cell transplant. The TCR originated in a male patient between 2 and 15 years old who had a stem cell transplant for chronic granulomatous disease, so the T cells may come from the graft donor. This chain links TRBV20-1 with TRBJ1-1; D is uncertain. Here the CDR3 DNA reads TGCAGTGCTAGACCCGTTCCCCTGGGGGAAGCTTTCTTT. This sequence encodes CSARPVPLGEAFF.